The rows below give T cell receptor beta chains drawn from one sample of a study of CD8 T cells in Susac syndrome. Via MiXCR, TCRdb re-called the immunoSEQ multiplex PCR reads, giving one row per CDR3 protein. Here the sample spans over 200,000 distinct CDR3 sequences, more than 85% being singletons. Material: CD4+ T cells from PBMCs. The source of these receptors is a human donor with multiple sclerosis. Each CDR3 is given with its conserved first and last residue. The D gene is left open where the match is weak. Clone size is stated in some rows and not others, as once, few, many or a class when expanded.

size: -
V: TRBV18
J: TRBJ1-2
D: TRBD1
DNA: TGTGCCAGCTCCCCCGGACAGGGGGGCAACTATGGCTACACCTTC
CDR3: CASSPGQGGNYGYTF

size: once
V: TRBV29-1
J: TRBJ2-7
D: TRBD1
DNA: TGCAGCGTTGCCTGGGACAGTTCCTACGAGCAGTACTTC
CDR3: CSVAWDSSYEQYF

size: -
V: TRBV2
J: TRBJ1-5
D: -
DNA: TGTGCCAGCAGTGCGCGTGAGGCCCGGCCCCAGCATTTT
CDR3: CASSAREARPQHF

size: -
V: TRBV12-3/TRBV12-4
J: TRBJ2-1
D: TRBD2
DNA: TGTGCCAGCAGTCCCCGAGGGACTAGCGTCTACAATGAGCAGTTCTTC
CDR3: CASSPRGTSVYNEQFF

size: -
V: TRBV6-5
J: TRBJ2-5
D: -
DNA: TGTGCCAGCAGGACTAGGGAGACCCAGTACTTC
CDR3: CASRTRETQYF

size: -
V: TRBV13
J: TRBJ1-4
D: -
DNA: TGTGCCAGCAGCCACCGGGGGAGGGGTAATGAAAAACTGTTTTTT
CDR3: CASSHRGRGNEKLFF

size: -
V: TRBV5-1
J: TRBJ1-4
D: -
DNA: TGCGCCAGCAGCGTTGGGAGACAAACCCGGATAACTAATGAAAAACTGTTTTTT
CDR3: CASSVGRQTRITNEKLFF

size: -
V: TRBV27
J: TRBJ2-7
D: TRBD1
DNA: TGTGCCAGCAGTTTATATGGGGACAGCACCTACGAGCAGTACTTC
CDR3: CASSLYGDSTYEQYF

size: -
V: TRBV30
J: TRBJ1-1
D: -
DNA: TGTGCCTGGAGTCGTGGCACCCAGGACACTGAAGCTTTCTTT
CDR3: CAWSRGTQDTEAFF

size: -
V: TRBV3-1
J: TRBJ1-4
D: -
DNA: TGTGCCAGCAGCCTTCAAGGGAACAGCGAAAAACTGTTTTTT
CDR3: CASSLQGNSEKLFF

size: -
V: TRBV20-1
J: TRBJ2-1
D: -
DNA: TGCAGTGCTAGTTCACCTTGGGGACCGGAGCAGTTCTTC
CDR3: CSASSPWGPEQFF

size: -
V: TRBV5-1
J: TRBJ1-4
D: -
DNA: TGCGCCAGCAGCCGAGGGGATCCGGAAAAACTGTTTTTT
CDR3: CASSRGDPEKLFF

size: -
V: TRBV30
J: TRBJ1-2
D: -
DNA: TGTGCCTGGAGTGCAGGGGCCGAGTACACCTTC
CDR3: CAWSAGAEYTF

size: -
V: TRBV5-1
J: TRBJ2-5
D: TRBD2
DNA: TGCGCCAGCAGCCTCCTAGGACTAGCCAAACAAGAGACCCAGTACTTC
CDR3: CASSLLGLAKQETQYF

size: -
V: TRBV18
J: TRBJ2-7
D: -
DNA: TGTGCCAGCTCACCGGCAGGGGCGCCCGAGCAGTACTTC
CDR3: CASSPAGAPEQYF

size: -
V: TRBV29-1
J: TRBJ1-4
D: -
DNA: TGCAGCGCCCGGTGGGCGTCGGATGAAAAACTGTTTTTT
CDR3: CSARWASDEKLFF

size: once
V: TRBV20-1
J: TRBJ2-3
D: -
DNA: TGCAGTGCTCCCATGTTCGGGGTGGGGGGAGATACGCAGTATTTT
CDR3: CSAPMFGVGGDTQYF

size: -
V: TRBV12-3/TRBV12-4
J: TRBJ2-7
D: TRBD2
DNA: TGTGCCAGCACCTGGACTAGCGGCTCCTACGAGCAGTACTTC
CDR3: CASTWTSGSYEQYF

size: -
V: TRBV11-2
J: TRBJ2-2
D: -
DNA: TGTGCCAGCAGCTTAGATTTGACAAACGGGGAGCTGTTTTTT
CDR3: CASSLDLTNGELFF

size: -
V: TRBV9
J: TRBJ2-3
D: -
DNA: TGTGCCAGCAGCGTAGAGGGAGGCCGTACGAATACGCAGTATTTT
CDR3: CASSVEGGRTNTQYF

size: -
V: TRBV7-9
J: TRBJ2-1
D: TRBD1
DNA: TGTGCCAGCAGCTATATCCCGGGACAGAACTACAATGAGCAGTTCTTC
CDR3: CASSYIPGQNYNEQFF

size: -
V: TRBV30
J: TRBJ1-2
D: -
DNA: TGTACCTGGAGTGTATCAGAGGTTGGCTACACCTTC
CDR3: CTWSVSEVGYTF

size: -
V: TRBV30
J: TRBJ2-1
D: -
DNA: TGTGCCTGGAGATCAAGTCTCCACTCCTACAATGAGCAGTTCTTC
CDR3: CAWRSSLHSYNEQFF

size: -
V: TRBV12-3/TRBV12-4
J: TRBJ2-7
D: -
DNA: TGTGCCAGCAGTTCAACAGGGTCTCCCTACTACGAGCAGTACTTC
CDR3: CASSSTGSPYYEQYF

size: -
V: TRBV29-1
J: TRBJ1-2
D: -
DNA: TGCAGCGCCCTCCTCCGGGTGATCGGCTACACCTTC
CDR3: CSALLRVIGYTF

size: once
V: TRBV30
J: TRBJ1-5
D: TRBD1
DNA: TGTGCCTGGAGTGGTGGGACAGGGGGCATGGTTCGGAATCAGCCCCAGCATTTT
CDR3: CAWSGGTGGMVRNQPQHF

size: -
V: TRBV29-1
J: TRBJ2-7
D: -
DNA: TGCAGCGTGGCTAAAGGCAGCCTCAGCTACGAGCAGTACTTC
CDR3: CSVAKGSLSYEQYF

size: -
V: TRBV30
J: TRBJ1-1
D: TRBD1
DNA: TGTGCCTGGAGCGCGGGACAGACGAACACTGAAGCTTTCTTT
CDR3: CAWSAGQTNTEAFF

size: -
V: TRBV20-1
J: TRBJ2-5
D: -
DNA: TGCAGTGCTAGAGATCCAGGGTCAGAGACCCAGTACTTC
CDR3: CSARDPGSETQYF

size: -
V: TRBV5-1
J: TRBJ2-5
D: -
DNA: TGCGCCAGCAGCTTGGAAGGGACACAGACCCAGTACTTC
CDR3: CASSLEGTQTQYF

size: -
V: TRBV12-3/TRBV12-4
J: TRBJ2-5
D: -
DNA: TGTGCCAGCAGTTTAAGGGTTGGTGGGGCTGGGGAGACCCAGTACTTC
CDR3: CASSLRVGGAGETQYF

size: -
V: TRBV20-1
J: TRBJ2-3
D: TRBD2
DNA: TGCAGTGCTAGAGACTCGTCTAGCGGGGGAGCAGATACGCAGTATTTT
CDR3: CSARDSSSGGADTQYF

size: once
V: TRBV14
J: TRBJ1-1
D: TRBD1
DNA: TGTGCCAGCAGCCAAGAACTGGGCAGGGGGGACACTGAAGCTTTCTTT
CDR3: CASSQELGRGDTEAFF

size: -
V: TRBV2
J: TRBJ2-3
D: TRBD2
DNA: TGTGCCAGCAGTGAACTAGCGGGGCATGATACGCAGTATTTT
CDR3: CASSELAGHDTQYF

size: -
V: TRBV20-1
J: TRBJ2-3
D: -
DNA: TGCAGTGCCCAGGAGCCAGGGCCAGATACGCAGTATTTT
CDR3: CSAQEPGPDTQYF

size: -
V: TRBV3-1
J: TRBJ1-2
D: -
DNA: TGTGCCAGCAGCTCTATTGGACAATATGGCTACACCTTC
CDR3: CASSSIGQYGYTF

size: -
V: TRBV3-1
J: TRBJ2-5
D: -
DNA: TGTGCCAGCAGCCTGAGTGGGGGGCCGCCCCCACTCGGGGAGACCCAGTACTTC
CDR3: CASSLSGGPPPLGETQYF

size: -
V: TRBV15
J: TRBJ1-2
D: -
DNA: TGTGCCACCAGCAGAGATAGGCAGACGTATGGCTACACCTTC
CDR3: CATSRDRQTYGYTF

size: -
V: TRBV29-1
J: TRBJ1-2
D: -
DNA: TGCAGCGTTGAATGGGGCGGCTACACCTTC
CDR3: CSVEWGGYTF

size: -
V: TRBV2
J: TRBJ1-5
D: -
DNA: TGTGCCAGCAGTGCTTTCCAGGGTAGCAATCAGCCCCAGCATTTT
CDR3: CASSAFQGSNQPQHF

size: -
V: TRBV20-1
J: TRBJ1-2
D: TRBD1
DNA: TGCAGTGCTGGGACAGGGGACCATGGCTACACCTTC
CDR3: CSAGTGDHGYTF

size: -
V: TRBV2
J: TRBJ2-3
D: -
DNA: TGTGCCAGCAGTGACAGGACATCTAGCACAGATACGCAGTATTTT
CDR3: CASSDRTSSTDTQYF